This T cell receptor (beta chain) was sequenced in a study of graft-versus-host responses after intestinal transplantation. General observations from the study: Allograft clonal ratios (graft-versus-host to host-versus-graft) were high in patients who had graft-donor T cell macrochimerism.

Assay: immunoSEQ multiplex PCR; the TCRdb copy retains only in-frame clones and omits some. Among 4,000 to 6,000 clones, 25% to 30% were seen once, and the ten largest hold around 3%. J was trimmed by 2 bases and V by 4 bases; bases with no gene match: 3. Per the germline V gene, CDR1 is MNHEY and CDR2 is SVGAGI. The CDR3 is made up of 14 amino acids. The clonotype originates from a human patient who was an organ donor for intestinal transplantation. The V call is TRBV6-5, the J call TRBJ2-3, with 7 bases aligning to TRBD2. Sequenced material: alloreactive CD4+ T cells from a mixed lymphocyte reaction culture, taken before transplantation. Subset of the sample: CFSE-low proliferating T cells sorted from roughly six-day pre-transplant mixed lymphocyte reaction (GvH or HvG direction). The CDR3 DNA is TGTGCCAGCAGTTCCGGGACTACCACAGATACGCAGTATTTT. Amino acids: CASSSGTTTDTQYF.